This is a list of T cell receptor beta chains from one sample in a study of T cells in Graves' hyperthyroidism and ophthalmopathy. In TCRdb, the multiplex PCR reads were re-called with MiXCR into one record per CDR3 protein. Seen here are 200,000 to 250,000 distinct CDR3 sequences, 24% observed once, and the top ten hold approximately 35%. The specimen was blood. The receptors here all came from a woman aged 40 to 49 with Graves' ophthalmopathy. Each CDR3 is given with its conserved first and last residue. The order of the fields is D gene, J gene, V gene, CDR3 length, clone size, CDR3 protein, CDR3 DNA. D genes are given only for firm matches. Size tells how often a clone was seen (once, few, many) or the class of an expanded clone, and some rows leave it out.

d_call: NA
j_call: TRBJ2-2
v_call: TRBV19
cdr3_length: 15
clone_size: many
cdr3_aa: CASSMAAANTGELFF
cdr3_nt: TGTGCCAGTAGTATGGCTGCGGCTAACACCGGGGAGCTGTTTTTT

d_call: NA
j_call: TRBJ2-7
v_call: TRBV6-5
cdr3_length: 11
clone_size: many
cdr3_aa: CASSYSLVQYF
cdr3_nt: TGTGCCAGCAGTTACTCCTTGGTGCAGTACTTC

d_call: NA
j_call: TRBJ2-7
v_call: TRBV20-1
cdr3_length: 11
clone_size: NA
cdr3_aa: CSAELVNEQYF
cdr3_nt: TGCAGTGCAGAACTAGTGAACGAGCAGTACTTC

d_call: NA
j_call: TRBJ1-5
v_call: TRBV20-1
cdr3_length: 13
clone_size: many
cdr3_aa: CSARLDANQPQHF
cdr3_nt: TGCAGTGCTAGACTGGACGCCAATCAGCCCCAGCATTTT

d_call: NA
j_call: TRBJ2-7
v_call: TRBV9
cdr3_length: 15
clone_size: many
cdr3_aa: CASSAFRDNSYEQYF
cdr3_nt: TGTGCCAGCAGCGCCTTCCGGGACAACTCCTACGAGCAGTACTTC

d_call: TRBD1
j_call: TRBJ2-5
v_call: TRBV10-3
cdr3_length: 15
clone_size: NA
cdr3_aa: CAISNPGTGAETQYF
cdr3_nt: TGTGCCATCAGTAATCCCGGGACAGGGGCAGAGACCCAGTACTTC

d_call: NA
j_call: TRBJ1-5
v_call: TRBV6-1
cdr3_length: 15
clone_size: many
cdr3_aa: CAGGGLRSYNQPQHF
cdr3_nt: TGTGCCGGAGGGGGACTGAGGAGTTACAATCAGCCCCAGCATTTT

d_call: NA
j_call: TRBJ2-2
v_call: TRBV28
cdr3_length: 16
clone_size: many
cdr3_aa: CASLVVGASGTGELFF
cdr3_nt: TGTGCCAGCTTGGTGGTGGGGGCGTCGGGCACCGGGGAGCTGTTTTTT

d_call: TRBD2
j_call: TRBJ2-7
v_call: TRBV6-1
cdr3_length: 15
clone_size: few
cdr3_aa: CASRALAGGNYEQYF
cdr3_nt: TGTGCCAGCAGAGCACTAGCGGGAGGGAACTACGAGCAGTACTTC

d_call: NA
j_call: TRBJ2-5
v_call: TRBV28
cdr3_length: 12
clone_size: many
cdr3_aa: CASRTPGETQYF
cdr3_nt: TGTGCCAGCAGGACCCCGGGGGAGACCCAGTACTTC

d_call: NA
j_call: TRBJ2-1
v_call: TRBV2
cdr3_length: 16
clone_size: many
cdr3_aa: CASNFRGRGSYNEQFF
cdr3_nt: TGTGCCAGCAACTTTCGAGGGCGAGGGTCCTACAATGAGCAGTTCTTC

d_call: TRBD1
j_call: TRBJ2-7
v_call: TRBV18
cdr3_length: 17
clone_size: NA
cdr3_aa: CASSPTGSGLGAYEQYF
cdr3_nt: TGTGCCAGCTCACCGACAGGGTCCGGTTTGGGCGCCTACGAGCAGTACTTC

d_call: NA
j_call: TRBJ1-2
v_call: TRBV28
cdr3_length: 15
clone_size: many
cdr3_aa: CASSSGGQLNYGYTF
cdr3_nt: TGTGCCAGCAGTTCGGGAGGACAGCTTAACTATGGCTACACCTTC

d_call: NA
j_call: TRBJ2-5
v_call: TRBV27
cdr3_length: 13
clone_size: many
cdr3_aa: CASSWGRGETQYF
cdr3_nt: TGTGCCAGCAGTTGGGGACGAGGAGAGACCCAGTACTTC

d_call: TRBD1
j_call: TRBJ1-6
v_call: TRBV12-3/TRBV12-4
cdr3_length: 15
clone_size: NA
cdr3_aa: CASSPSTGDNSPLHF
cdr3_nt: TGTGCCAGCAGCCCCTCAACAGGGGATAATTCACCCCTCCACTTT

d_call: NA
j_call: TRBJ1-2
v_call: TRBV6-5
cdr3_length: 15
clone_size: many
cdr3_aa: CASSYEPPGNYGYTF
cdr3_nt: TGTGCCAGCAGTTATGAACCCCCAGGGAACTATGGCTACACCTTC

d_call: NA
j_call: TRBJ1-1
v_call: TRBV15
cdr3_length: 17
clone_size: NA
cdr3_aa: CATSPESRRPENTEAFF
cdr3_nt: TGTGCCACCAGCCCAGAAAGTAGGAGACCGGAAAACACTGAAGCTTTCTTT

d_call: TRBD2
j_call: TRBJ2-7
v_call: TRBV7-9
cdr3_length: 15
clone_size: few
cdr3_aa: CASSLVASGTYEQYF
cdr3_nt: TGTGCCAGCAGCTTAGTGGCTAGCGGAACCTACGAGCAGTACTTC

d_call: NA
j_call: TRBJ2-7
v_call: TRBV12-3/TRBV12-4
cdr3_length: 12
clone_size: NA
cdr3_aa: CASSYDRYEQYF
cdr3_nt: TGTGCCAGCAGTTACGACCGATACGAGCAGTACTTC

d_call: NA
j_call: TRBJ2-6
v_call: TRBV19
cdr3_length: 14
clone_size: many
cdr3_aa: CASSLTVGANVLTF
cdr3_nt: TGTGCCAGTAGTCTCACAGTGGGGGCCAACGTCCTGACTTTC

d_call: TRBD2
j_call: TRBJ2-7
v_call: TRBV20-1
cdr3_length: 14
clone_size: many
cdr3_aa: CSAREGGGAYEQYF
cdr3_nt: TGCAGTGCTAGAGAAGGCGGGGGAGCCTACGAGCAGTACTTC

d_call: TRBD1
j_call: TRBJ1-1
v_call: TRBV27
cdr3_length: 15
clone_size: many
cdr3_aa: CASRFGQGLGTEAFF
cdr3_nt: TGTGCCAGCCGATTCGGACAGGGTTTAGGCACTGAAGCTTTCTTT

d_call: NA
j_call: TRBJ2-2
v_call: TRBV7-9
cdr3_length: 12
clone_size: NA
cdr3_aa: CASSFVAGELFF
cdr3_nt: TGTGCCAGCAGCTTCGTCGCCGGGGAGCTGTTTTTT

d_call: TRBD1
j_call: TRBJ1-1
v_call: TRBV14
cdr3_length: 11
clone_size: few
cdr3_aa: CASGTGLGAFF
cdr3_nt: TGTGCCAGCGGGACAGGGCTGGGCGCTTTCTTT

d_call: NA
j_call: TRBJ2-6
v_call: TRBV5-4
cdr3_length: 15
clone_size: NA
cdr3_aa: CASSLGHSGANVLTF
cdr3_nt: TGTGCCAGCAGCTTGGGGCACTCTGGGGCCAACGTCCTGACTTTC

d_call: TRBD1
j_call: TRBJ1-5
v_call: TRBV2
cdr3_length: 15
clone_size: many
cdr3_aa: CASRGTGDNNQPQHF
cdr3_nt: TGTGCCAGCAGGGGGACAGGGGATAACAATCAGCCCCAGCATTTT

d_call: TRBD1
j_call: TRBJ1-2
v_call: TRBV6-2/TRBV6-3
cdr3_length: 15
clone_size: many
cdr3_aa: CASIADRTANYGYTF
cdr3_nt: TGTGCCAGCATCGCGGACAGGACAGCTAACTATGGCTACACCTTC

d_call: NA
j_call: TRBJ2-2
v_call: TRBV6-5
cdr3_length: 16
clone_size: many
cdr3_aa: CASSYSPGTATGELFF
cdr3_nt: TGTGCCAGCAGTTACTCTCCGGGAACGGCCACCGGGGAGCTGTTTTTT

d_call: NA
j_call: TRBJ2-7
v_call: TRBV6-2/TRBV6-3
cdr3_length: 14
clone_size: NA
cdr3_aa: CASSSQSSHYEQYF
cdr3_nt: TGTGCCAGCAGTTCCCAGAGCAGTCATTACGAGCAGTACTTC

d_call: NA
j_call: TRBJ1-3
v_call: TRBV6-5
cdr3_length: 14
clone_size: NA
cdr3_aa: CASSYSIGGNTIYF
cdr3_nt: TGTGCCAGCAGTTACTCGATAGGAGGAAACACCATATATTTT

d_call: NA
j_call: TRBJ1-1
v_call: TRBV12-3/TRBV12-4
cdr3_length: 12
clone_size: many
cdr3_aa: CASSHRDRAAFF
cdr3_nt: TGTGCCAGCAGCCACAGGGACCGGGCAGCTTTCTTT

d_call: TRBD1
j_call: TRBJ2-7
v_call: TRBV7-3
cdr3_length: 15
clone_size: many
cdr3_aa: CASSLHGQGAYEQYF
cdr3_nt: TGTGCCAGCAGCTTACATGGACAGGGGGCCTACGAGCAGTACTTC

d_call: NA
j_call: TRBJ1-5
v_call: TRBV7-9
cdr3_length: 14
clone_size: NA
cdr3_aa: CASSKDGSNQPQHF
cdr3_nt: TGTGCCAGCAGCAAGGACGGTAGCAATCAGCCCCAGCATTTT

d_call: NA
j_call: TRBJ1-5
v_call: TRBV20-1
cdr3_length: 13
clone_size: NA
cdr3_aa: CSARATGSQPQHF
cdr3_nt: TGCAGTGCTAGGGCGACAGGTTCTCAGCCCCAGCATTTT

d_call: NA
j_call: TRBJ1-2
v_call: TRBV6-1
cdr3_length: 12
clone_size: few
cdr3_aa: CASTEGGYGYIF
cdr3_nt: TGTGCCAGCACGGAGGGAGGCTATGGCTACATCTTC